The present TCR beta chain was sequenced within a study of blood T cell repertoires in COVID-19. Study-wide background: There were acute and convalescent COVID-19 samples, and they came from the United States, Italy and Spain. T cells, B-cell-depleted T cells, or PBMCs provided the cDNA or gDNA that served as material.

Clones were sequenced by immunoSEQ multiplex PCR, and TCRdb holds only the in-frame ones, with some missing. The data show about 300,000 clones, about 90% seen once. This clone was counted a single time. The receptor was isolated from a woman between 25 and 40 years old with COVID-19, enrolled during active disease. Source material: peripheral blood.

CDR3 protein: CASSDTGQAYSYEQYF. Written as DNA, the CDR3 is TGTGCCAGCAGTGATACGGGACAGGCTTACTCCTACGAGCAGTACTTC. V usage is TRBV25-1 and J usage is TRBJ2-7; 8 positions match TRBD1. The CDR3 runs to 16 residues. The V and J ends lost 3 bases and 0 bases, in that order; junction bases with no gene match: 7. Germline CDR1 is MGHDK and CDR2 is SYGVNS.